This T cell receptor beta chain was obtained from a study of early T cells in non-severe SARS-CoV-2 infection. Overall study results and limits: Private and CD4 specificities were missed by VDJdb matching, which favored anti-spike CD8 responses.

A remark on this clonotype: Its antigen is unidentified.

TCRdb recomputed calls from the 5' RACE reads with MiXCR, one row per CDR3 protein. The sample includes roughly 100,000 distinct CDR3 sequences, approximately 13% of them seen just once. Germline values: CDR1 LGHDT, CDR2 YNNKEL (reference sequence). The V end lost 0 bases, the J end lost 2 bases, and 11 bases lay between the germline ends. The CDR3 covers 15 residues. The material sequenced was whole blood. This receptor was obtained from an adult who was a healthcare worker with PCR-confirmed SARS-CoV-2 infection or an uninfected control (not recorded which). This chain uses TRBV3-1 with TRBJ2-7, with D possibly matching TRBD1 (6 bases). CDR3 DNA sequence: TGTGCCAGCAGCCAAGACTCGGACAGAGCCTACGAGCAGTACTTC. It codes for CASSQDSDRAYEQYF.